This T cell receptor (beta chain) was sequenced in a study of control samples from healthy donors and cancer patients. Only one count was recorded for this clone. The table came from immunoSEQ multiplex PCR; TCRdb's copy has only in-frame clones and leaves some out. The sample records under 150,000 clones, 80% to 90% being singletons. Trimming took 4 bases from V and 3 from J, leaving 14 bases between them. In germline, CDR1 is SGHRS, CDR2 YFSETQ. CDR3 length: 14 amino acids. This receptor was obtained from a man aged 60 to 69 in good health. The chain uses TRBV5-1 and TRBJ2-7; a weak D match, TRBD1 (6 bases). Material for sequencing was blood. The CDR3 protein is CASSPRTDNYEQYF. CDR3 in DNA: TGCGCCAGCAGCCCCAGGACAGACAACTACGAGCAGTACTTC.